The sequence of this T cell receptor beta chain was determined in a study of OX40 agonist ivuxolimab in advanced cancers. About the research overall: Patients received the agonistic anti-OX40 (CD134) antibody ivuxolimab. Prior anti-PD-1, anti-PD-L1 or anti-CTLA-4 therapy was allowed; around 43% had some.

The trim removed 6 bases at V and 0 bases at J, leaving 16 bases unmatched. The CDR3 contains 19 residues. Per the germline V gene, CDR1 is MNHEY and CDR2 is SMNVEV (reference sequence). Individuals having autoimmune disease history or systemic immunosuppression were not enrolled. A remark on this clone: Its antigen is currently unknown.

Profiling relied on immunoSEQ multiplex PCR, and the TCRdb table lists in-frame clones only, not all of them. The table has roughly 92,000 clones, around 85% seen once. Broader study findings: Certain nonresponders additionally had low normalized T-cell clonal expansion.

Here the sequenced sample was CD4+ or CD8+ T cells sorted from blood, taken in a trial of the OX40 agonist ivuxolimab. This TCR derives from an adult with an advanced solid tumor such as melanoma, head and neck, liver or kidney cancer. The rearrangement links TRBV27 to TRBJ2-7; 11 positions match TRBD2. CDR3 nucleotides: TGTGCCAGCAGACCGTTGGGGAGGGTACTAGCGGGGGACTCCTACGAGCAGTACTTC. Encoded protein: CASRPLGRVLAGDSYEQYF.